A selection of T cell receptor beta chains follows, all from one sample in a study of T cell changes during pregnancy in multiple sclerosis. Only in-frame clones appear in the TCRdb table, and some are missing; sequencing was by immunoSEQ multiplex PCR. The data show about 75,000 clones, with 90% to 95% seen just once and around 0.45% held by the top ten. Source: CD4+ T cells from peripheral blood mononuclear cells, taken before pregnancy. These receptors all come from a female donor with multiple sclerosis, enrolled in a pregnancy study. Both conserved end residues are trimmed from each CDR3. D genes are given only for firm matches. Some rows have no size entry. The others give once, few or many, or a class for an expanded clone.

J gene: TRBJ2-3; clone size: NA; D gene: TRBD1; V gene: TRBV9; CDR3 protein: ASSVEGTGNTDTQY
J gene: TRBJ1-1; clone size: few; D gene: TRBD1; V gene: TRBV9; CDR3 protein: ASSVGDSLNTEAF
J gene: TRBJ2-5; clone size: NA; D gene: TRBD1; V gene: TRBV5-5; CDR3 protein: ASSFGTGVSETQY
J gene: TRBJ1-4; clone size: once; D gene: TRBD1; V gene: TRBV6-5; CDR3 protein: ATDRGYEKLF
J gene: TRBJ1-2; clone size: NA; D gene: NA; V gene: TRBV7-9; CDR3 protein: ASSSTGLGGYT
J gene: TRBJ1-5; clone size: NA; D gene: NA; V gene: TRBV15; CDR3 protein: ATSRDSGNSNQPQH
J gene: TRBJ2-2; clone size: NA; D gene: NA; V gene: TRBV5-1; CDR3 protein: ASSLGSANTGELF
J gene: TRBJ1-2; clone size: few; D gene: NA; V gene: TRBV5-6; CDR3 protein: ASRDNNYGYT
J gene: TRBJ1-4; clone size: NA; D gene: NA; V gene: TRBV11-3; CDR3 protein: ASSRGRGSEKLF
J gene: TRBJ2-1; clone size: NA; D gene: TRBD2; V gene: TRBV11-2; CDR3 protein: ASSIESGTGNEQF
J gene: TRBJ1-6; clone size: few; D gene: NA; V gene: TRBV4-1; CDR3 protein: ASSQAPGLNSPLH
J gene: TRBJ2-2; clone size: NA; D gene: NA; V gene: TRBV9; CDR3 protein: ASSVGGRVETGELF
J gene: TRBJ1-1; clone size: NA; D gene: NA; V gene: TRBV7-9; CDR3 protein: ASSPSLNTEAF
J gene: TRBJ2-1; clone size: NA; D gene: NA; V gene: TRBV5-1; CDR3 protein: ASSLGQNYNEQF
J gene: TRBJ2-3; clone size: NA; D gene: NA; V gene: TRBV27; CDR3 protein: ASSFSVRTDTQY
J gene: TRBJ2-2; clone size: NA; D gene: TRBD1; V gene: TRBV7-2; CDR3 protein: ASSSPPAGTGGYTGELF
J gene: TRBJ2-1; clone size: few; D gene: NA; V gene: TRBV28; CDR3 protein: ASSHQLWRERDNEQF
J gene: TRBJ2-3; clone size: NA; D gene: TRBD2; V gene: TRBV5-8; CDR3 protein: ASGLAENTQY
J gene: TRBJ1-6; clone size: NA; D gene: NA; V gene: TRBV9; CDR3 protein: ASSVGQNSPLH
J gene: TRBJ1-5; clone size: NA; D gene: NA; V gene: TRBV15; CDR3 protein: ATSRLQGKPLDQPQH
J gene: TRBJ2-7; clone size: NA; D gene: TRBD1; V gene: TRBV27; CDR3 protein: ASSLLLRTGGLVEQY
J gene: TRBJ2-1; clone size: NA; D gene: TRBD2; V gene: TRBV5-4; CDR3 protein: ASSLGIAGTNEQF
J gene: TRBJ1-3; clone size: NA; D gene: NA; V gene: TRBV19; CDR3 protein: ASTQPRGFGNTIY
J gene: TRBJ1-2; clone size: NA; D gene: TRBD1; V gene: TRBV28; CDR3 protein: ASSLYYRGDGYT
J gene: TRBJ2-1; clone size: NA; D gene: TRBD1; V gene: TRBV5-4; CDR3 protein: ASSLASQGGLYNEQF
J gene: TRBJ1-1; clone size: NA; D gene: NA; V gene: TRBV6-5; CDR3 protein: ASSYVGPNTEAF
J gene: TRBJ1-1; clone size: NA; D gene: TRBD1; V gene: TRBV5-1; CDR3 protein: ASSPRDSTEAF
J gene: TRBJ1-4; clone size: NA; D gene: NA; V gene: TRBV7-2; CDR3 protein: ASSQGFSTNEKLF
J gene: TRBJ1-1; clone size: once; D gene: NA; V gene: TRBV29-1; CDR3 protein: SVDRPTEAF
J gene: TRBJ2-5; clone size: NA; D gene: TRBD1; V gene: TRBV4-3; CDR3 protein: ASSQGGQASRETQY
J gene: TRBJ2-4; clone size: NA; D gene: TRBD1; V gene: TRBV4-2; CDR3 protein: ASSQEDRSANIQY
J gene: TRBJ1-6; clone size: NA; D gene: TRBD1; V gene: TRBV7-2; CDR3 protein: ASSWNRQGIVSSPLH
J gene: TRBJ2-1; clone size: NA; D gene: TRBD2; V gene: TRBV19; CDR3 protein: ASGPGTGGPIYNEQF
J gene: TRBJ2-7; clone size: NA; D gene: NA; V gene: TRBV7-2; CDR3 protein: ASSLGARVSYEQY
J gene: TRBJ1-1; clone size: NA; D gene: NA; V gene: TRBV5-4; CDR3 protein: ASSSGGRQGNTEAF
J gene: TRBJ1-4; clone size: NA; D gene: TRBD1; V gene: TRBV19; CDR3 protein: ASSLTGQGIEKLF
J gene: TRBJ2-5; clone size: NA; D gene: TRBD2; V gene: TRBV5-4; CDR3 protein: ASSSEGLAGSLAQY
J gene: TRBJ2-5; clone size: NA; D gene: NA; V gene: TRBV7-8; CDR3 protein: ASSGSGGNVETQY
J gene: TRBJ2-3; clone size: NA; D gene: TRBD2; V gene: TRBV5-1; CDR3 protein: ASSTLGAGGRTDTQY
J gene: TRBJ2-5; clone size: NA; D gene: NA; V gene: TRBV7-9; CDR3 protein: ASTPSETQY
J gene: TRBJ2-3; clone size: NA; D gene: NA; V gene: TRBV27; CDR3 protein: ASGRTDTQY
J gene: TRBJ1-1; clone size: NA; D gene: TRBD1; V gene: TRBV11-1; CDR3 protein: ASSLSPTRSRDRATEAF
J gene: TRBJ1-2; clone size: NA; D gene: TRBD1; V gene: TRBV6-6; CDR3 protein: ASGTMTGGNGYT
J gene: TRBJ2-2; clone size: NA; D gene: NA; V gene: TRBV5-4; CDR3 protein: ASSTKGTGTGELF
J gene: TRBJ2-2; clone size: once; D gene: NA; V gene: TRBV5-4; CDR3 protein: ASSLRGNTGELF
J gene: TRBJ1-2; clone size: NA; D gene: NA; V gene: TRBV7-3; CDR3 protein: ASSLEGGRGYT
J gene: TRBJ1-2; clone size: NA; D gene: TRBD1; V gene: TRBV30; CDR3 protein: AWRAPGQGTPRNYGYT
J gene: TRBJ2-6; clone size: NA; D gene: TRBD1; V gene: TRBV4-1; CDR3 protein: ASRARYRGTGDAGANVLT
J gene: TRBJ2-7; clone size: NA; D gene: TRBD2; V gene: TRBV15; CDR3 protein: ATSRDAAGVMNEQY
J gene: TRBJ1-2; clone size: few; D gene: NA; V gene: TRBV2; CDR3 protein: ASSVQGWNYGYT
J gene: TRBJ2-2; clone size: NA; D gene: NA; V gene: TRBV5-8; CDR3 protein: ASSYYGSGELF
J gene: TRBJ1-2; clone size: few; D gene: NA; V gene: TRBV25-1; CDR3 protein: ASSESREKNYGYT
J gene: TRBJ1-1; clone size: NA; D gene: TRBD1; V gene: TRBV5-1; CDR3 protein: ASSLDRGAYEAF